The 23 T cell receptor beta chains listed next were all sequenced from one sample in a study of T-cell reconstitution after alpha-beta-depleted transplantation in children. TCRbeta library construction was performed incorporating unique molecular identifiers. TCRdb fed the PCR reads into MiXCR, producing one record per CDR3 protein. The data show about 580,000 distinct CDR3 sequences, 23% seen once. The sample consisted of PBMCs, mostly from graft donor cells, taken 360 days after TCRalphabeta/CD19-depleted stem cell transplant. The receptors derive from a boy less than two years old who had a stem cell transplant for acute myeloid leukemia, so the T cells may come from the graft donor.

The sample holds a few counts of this clonotype. The chain joins TRBV7-2 to TRBJ1-1; 7 bases map to TRBD1. The germline V gene encodes CDR1 SGHTA and CDR2 FQGNSA. The CDR3 contains 12 residues. V shed 5 bases and J 8 bases; nucleotides not matched to a gene: 5. The CDR3 protein is CASSPQGWEAFF. The CDR3 bases are TGTGCCAGCAGCCCACAGGGGTGGGAAGCTTTCTTT.

This clonotype was observed a few times. V usage is TRBV12-3 or TRBV12-4 and J usage is TRBJ1-2; D is unclear. This CDR3 spans 15 amino acids. V was trimmed by 4 bases and J by 5 bases, leaving 17 bases between them. CDR3 nucleotides: TGTGCCAGCAGTTCGTCGGACGGTCTTCTATATGGCTACACCTTC. Protein product: CASSSSDGLLYGYTF.

In this sample, this clonotype turned up a few times. The rearrangement joins TRBV20-1 to TRBJ1-1; 8 bases map to TRBD1. The V gene end was trimmed by 6 bases and the J gene end by 6 bases; junction bases not matched to a gene: 9. Germline values: CDR1 DFQATT, CDR2 SNEGSKA (reference sequence). The CDR3 is 13 residues long. CDR3 DNA: TGCAGTGCCCGGACAGGGCCAAGGTCTGAAGCTTTCTTT. Encoded protein: CSARTGPRSEAFF.

Only one count was recorded for this clonotype. The V and J genes are TRBV12-3 or TRBV12-4 and TRBJ2-3; 9 nucleotides align to TRBD2. The CDR3 sequence is 15 residues long. V trimming: 4 bases; J trimming: 6 bases; junction bases outside the gene matches: 8. The DNA for the CDR3 is TGTGCCAGCAGTTCGGGGGCTAGCGGGGCGGATACGCAGTATTTT. The encoded protein is CASSSGASGADTQYF.

CDR3 amino acids: CSAREAGGSHEQFF. DNA for the CDR3: TGCAGTGCTAGAGAAGCGGGGGGGTCCCATGAGCAGTTCTTC. This chain uses TRBV20-1 with TRBJ2-1; TRBD2 aligns across 10 bases. The V gene's germline CDR1 is DFQATT and CDR2 SNEGSKA (reference sequence). The V gene end was trimmed by 0 bases and the J gene end by 8 bases; junction bases not matched to a gene: 4. The CDR3 totals 14 residues.

This clonotype was observed a single time. This sequence joins TRBV4-1 and TRBJ1-3; TRBD1 agrees at 9 bases. V lost 4 bases and J lost 0; bases outside the gene matches: 19. The CDR3 length is 21 residues. Per the germline V gene, CDR1 is MGHRA and CDR2 is YSYEKL. The CDR3 coding sequence is TGCGCCAGCAGCCCAACTTATGGCGGGACAGGGATTGGGGTCTCTGGAAACACCATATATTTT. Protein sequence: CASSPTYGGTGIGVSGNTIYF.

This clonotype was counted at least ten times. The chain carries TRBV7-9 and TRBJ2-7, with D uncertain. Trimming cost V 8 bases and J 2 bases, with 10 bases left between them. CDR3 length equals 12 residues. CDR1 SEHNR and CDR2 FQNEAQ come from the germline V gene (reference sequence). CDR3: CASLRDPYEQYV. The DNA of the CDR3 is TGTGCCAGCCTGCGTGATCCCTACGAGCAGTACGTC.

In this sample, this clonotype turned up many times. This sequence joins TRBV6-5 and TRBJ1-6, with D perhaps matching TRBD1 (5 bases). Looked up from germline, CDR1 is MNHEY and CDR2 is SVGAGI. The CDR3 totals 15 residues. Trimming removed 0 bases from V and 7 bases from J, with 10 bases in between. Written as DNA, the CDR3 is TGTGCCAGCAGTTACTCGCAAGGGGAAAATTCACCCCTCCACTTT. Protein: CASSYSQGENSPLHF.

The rearrangement joins TRBV28 to TRBJ1-5, with no clear D. V was trimmed by 7 bases and J by 5 bases, leaving 12 bases between them. Germline V gene sequence: CDR1 MDHEN, CDR2 SYDVKM. The CDR3 runs to 13 residues. Written as DNA, the CDR3 is TGTGCCAGCAACGTCAATGGATATCAGCCCCAGCATTTT. It translates to CASNVNGYQPQHF.

This clonotype was seen ten or more times. This sequence joins TRBV7-9 and TRBJ2-5; D is unresolved. V was trimmed by 1 base and J by 5 bases, leaving 14 bases between them. Germline CDR1 SEHNR, CDR2 FQNEAQ (reference sequence). This CDR3 contains 15 residues. The DNA of the CDR3 is TGTGCCAGCAGCTTAGGCAGAGTAGAGACGGAGACCCAGTACTTC. Translating gives CASSLGRVETETQYF.

J is TRBJ2-5 and V is TRBV15; possibly TRBD1 or TRBD2 for D (6 bases each). V lost 7 bases to trimming and J lost 2 bases, with 17 bases between them. The CDR3 is made up of 15 amino acids. Germline V gene sequence: CDR1 LNHNV, CDR2 YYDKDF (reference sequence). The CDR3 spells CATTWGWGAQETQYF. CDR3 DNA: TGTGCCACCACATGGGGGTGGGGGGCACAAGAGACCCAGTACTTC.

This clonotype was seen many times. This chain connects TRBV20-1 to TRBJ2-1, with D perhaps matching TRBD1 (6 bases). V dropped 5 bases and J dropped 7 bases, with 9 bases sitting between them. This CDR3 comprises 11 residues. From germline, CDR1 is DFQATT and CDR2 SNEGSKA (reference sequence). The CDR3 spells CSAGDTNEQFF. In DNA form, the CDR3 reads TGCAGTGCTGGGGACACTAATGAGCAGTTCTTC.

The chain recombines TRBV28 with TRBJ2-3, with D uncertain. In germline, CDR1 is MDHEN, CDR2 SYDVKM. V was cut by 2 bases and J by 0 bases, with 6 bases left in between. The CDR3 spans 14 residues. CDR3 sequence reads: CASSLPDSTDTQYF. In DNA form, the CDR3 reads TGTGCCAGCAGTTTACCGGACAGCACAGATACGCAGTATTTT.

Worth noting for this clonotype: Since a much larger clone is just one base distant, this may be a read error. The CDR3 loop reads CASSHRYQETQYF. The CDR3 DNA reads as TGTGCCAGCAGCCACCGGTACCAAGAGACCCAGTACTTC. The chain is built from TRBV14 and TRBJ2-5; D gene ambiguous. The CDR3 runs 13 residues. The germline gives CDR1 SGHDN, CDR2 FVKESK. With 3 bases removed from V and 0 bases from J, the gap between germline ends came to 5 bases.

This rearrangement joins TRBV29-1 to TRBJ2-3; D call uncertain. V lost 7 bases and J lost 0, with 8 bases in between. Per germline, CDR1 SQVTM and CDR2 ANQGSEA. The CDR3 length is 12 residues. In DNA form, the CDR3 reads TGCAGCGGGGATACTAGCACAGATACGCAGTATTTT. This translates into CSGDTSTDTQYF.

V usage is TRBV29-1 and J usage is TRBJ1-1; maybe TRBD1 (5 bases). The germline gives CDR1 SQVTM, CDR2 ANQGSEA. This CDR3 has 11 residues. V was trimmed by 7 bases and J by 8 bases, leaving 14 bases between them. The CDR3 reads CSARSDREAFF. In nucleotides, the CDR3 is TGCAGCGCCAGATCCGACAGAGAAGCTTTCTTT.

The chain has TRBV20-1 and TRBJ1-2; D uncertain. This CDR3 is 14 amino acids long. Germline CDR1 is DFQATT and CDR2 is SNEGSKA (reference sequence). The germline V and J ends were trimmed by 5 bases and 0 bases, with 13 bases remaining between them. CDR3 sequence reads: CSAPQDGANYGYTF. The CDR3 DNA reads as TGCAGTGCTCCCCAGGACGGAGCTAACTATGGCTACACCTTC.

The V call is TRBV29-1, the J call TRBJ1-1; D is unresolved. V dropped 5 bases and J dropped 0 bases, with 4 bases sitting between them. The CDR3 totals 11 residues. CDR1 and CDR2 (germline): SQVTM, ANQGSEA. CDR3 amino acids: CSVWMNTEAFF. The CDR3 DNA reads as TGCAGCGTTTGGATGAACACTGAAGCTTTCTTT.

The chain is built from TRBV9 and TRBJ2-7, with 10 nucleotides matching TRBD1. J gave up 3 bases and V 3 bases, and 15 bases lay outside the gene matches. The CDR3 is 18 amino acids. The germline V gene encodes CDR1 SGDLS and CDR2 YYNGEE. The CDR3 here is CASSERQGARSGSYEQYV. The CDR3 DNA reads TGTGCCAGCAGCGAACGACAGGGGGCGCGCAGCGGGAGCTACGAGCAGTACGTC.

The rearrangement uses TRBV20-1 and TRBJ2-7; weak D call: TRBD1 (5 bases). The CDR3 is 14 amino acids. The germline V gene encodes CDR1 DFQATT and CDR2 SNEGSKA (reference sequence). V was shortened by 6 bases and J by 0 bases, with 15 bases between the two germline ends. CDR3 loop: CSAQGDQGSYEQYV. DNA for the CDR3: TGCAGTGCCCAGGGTGACCAGGGCTCCTACGAGCAGTACGTC.

V usage is TRBV6-1 and J usage is TRBJ1-1; D not certain. CDR3 length equals 14 residues. V was trimmed by 0 bases and J by 5 bases, leaving 10 bases between them. Germline values: CDR1 MNHNS, CDR2 SASEGT. CDR3 in DNA: TGTGCCAGCAGTGAAGCGCTGGGTACGACTGAAGCTTTCTTT. Its protein product is CASSEALGTTEAFF.

This clonotype occurred many times. CDR3 in amino acids: CASSQGGRGGWGEQYF. The CDR3 DNA reads TGCGCCAGCAGCCAAGGAGGAAGGGGCGGATGGGGCGAGCAGTACTTC. The chain combines TRBV4-3 with TRBJ2-7, with D possibly being TRBD1 (5 bases). V gave up 1 base and J gave up 6 bases, with 19 bases separating them. This CDR3 contains 16 residues. Germline assignment: CDR1 LGHNA and CDR2 YSLEER.

There are a few counts of this clonotype. This chain joins TRBV20-1 and TRBJ1-4; D is ambiguous. The CDR3 length is 17 residues. The V end lost 0 bases, the J end lost 4 bases, and 18 bases lay between the germline ends. In germline, CDR1 is DFQATT, CDR2 SNEGSKA (reference sequence). CDR3 loop: CSARDWTVGVDNEKLFF. In DNA, the CDR3 is TGCAGTGCTAGAGATTGGACCGTCGGGGTGGATAATGAAAAACTGTTTTTT.